This is a list of T cell receptor beta chains from one sample in a study of technical replicates of blood from a handful of donors. Only in-frame clones appear in the TCRdb table, and some are missing; sequencing was by immunoSEQ multiplex PCR. The data show about 82,000 clones, 96% seen once. Sequencing was carried out using T cells isolated from PBMCs. The source is a human donor in good health. CDR3s include the opening cysteine and the closing phenylalanine or tryptophan. Fields, in order: V gene, J gene, D gene, clone size, CDR3 protein, CDR3 DNA. A D gene is named only where the DNA matches it firmly. Only part of the rows carry a size: once, few, many, or a class if the clone is expanded.

TRBV4-1,TRBJ2-1,NA,NA,CASSQEPSSVQELYNEQFF,TGCGCCAGCAGCCAAGAACCATCCTCGGTACAGGAACTTTACAATGAGCAGTTCTTC
TRBV5-6,TRBJ2-7,NA,once,CASSLTGSEQYF,TGTGCCAGCAGCCTCACGGGATCCGAGCAGTACTTC
TRBV5-1,TRBJ2-3,TRBD1,NA,CASSLGSGTATDTQYF,TGCGCCAGCAGCTTAGGTTCGGGGACAGCCACAGATACGCAGTATTTT
TRBV5-1,TRBJ2-1,NA,NA,CASRGGSNEQFF,TGCGCCAGCAGAGGCGGATCCAATGAGCAGTTCTTC
TRBV28,TRBJ2-2,TRBD1,NA,CASSPQGQSTGELFF,TGTGCCAGCAGTCCCCAGGGACAGAGCACCGGGGAGCTGTTTTTT
TRBV6-5,TRBJ2-2,NA,NA,CASSYVGGELFF,TGTGCCAGCAGTTACGTCGGCGGGGAGCTGTTTTTT
TRBV30,TRBJ1-1,NA,few,CAWRTGRPEAFF,TGTGCCTGGAGGACAGGCCGTCCCGAAGCTTTCTTT
TRBV9,TRBJ2-1,NA,NA,CASSVVADSYNEQFF,TGTGCCAGCAGCGTAGTGGCGGATTCCTACAATGAGCAGTTCTTC
TRBV9,TRBJ1-1,TRBD1,NA,CASSRTGMTEAFF,TGTGCCAGCAGCAGGACAGGGATGACTGAAGCTTTCTTT
TRBV7-3,TRBJ2-1,TRBD1,NA,CASSPSGTGVNEQFF,TGTGCCAGCAGCCCGAGTGGGACAGGGGTGAATGAGCAGTTCTTC
TRBV5-1,TRBJ2-7,NA,NA,CASSLDTGIGYEQYF,TGCGCCAGCAGCTTGGATACAGGCATTGGCTACGAGCAGTACTTC
TRBV7-9,TRBJ1-4,TRBD1,NA,CASSPRQGPEKLFF,TGTGCCAGCAGCCCTAGACAGGGTCCTGAAAAACTGTTTTTT
TRBV27,TRBJ1-1,TRBD1,NA,CASSLAGGFNTEAFF,TGTGCCAGCAGTTTGGCAGGGGGCTTTAACACTGAAGCTTTCTTT
TRBV27,TRBJ2-1,TRBD2,NA,CASGRANHNEQFF,TGTGCCAGCGGGAGGGCCAACCACAATGAGCAGTTCTTC
TRBV7-2,TRBJ2-7,TRBD2,NA,CASSSSGTSYEQYF,TGTGCCAGCAGCTCTAGCGGGACTTCCTACGAGCAGTACTTC
TRBV7-3,TRBJ1-1,NA,NA,CASSLEGSTEAFF,TGTGCCAGCAGCTTAGAAGGGAGCACTGAAGCTTTCTTT
TRBV19,TRBJ1-4,NA,NA,CASTPRGGNEKLFF,TGTGCCAGTACCCCAAGGGGCGGAAATGAAAAACTGTTTTTT
TRBV6-5,TRBJ1-2,NA,NA,CASSYPPGHLREGYTF,TGTGCCAGCAGTTACCCCCCGGGACACCTACGGGAAGGCTACACCTTC
TRBV7-2,TRBJ2-7,NA,once,CASSLVLNSVDLSYEQYF,TGTGCCAGCAGCTTAGTGTTGAATAGCGTTGATTTATCCTACGAGCAGTACTTC
TRBV9,TRBJ2-3,TRBD2,NA,CASSVDGGRSDTQYF,TGTGCCAGCAGCGTAGACGGCGGGAGGTCAGATACGCAGTATTTT
TRBV28,TRBJ1-1,NA,once,CASSSLGQKHTEAFF,TGTGCCAGCAGTTCCCTAGGACAGAAACACACTGAAGCTTTCTTT
TRBV30,TRBJ1-4,TRBD1,NA,CAWSRGQGRGTNEKLFF,TGTGCCTGGAGTAGAGGACAGGGGAGAGGGACTAATGAAAAACTGTTTTTT
TRBV5-1,TRBJ2-5,TRBD1,NA,CASNYRGLYQETQYF,TGCGCCAGCAATTACAGGGGGCTCTACCAAGAGACCCAGTACTTC
TRBV18,TRBJ1-1,NA,NA,CASSPTGSDTEAFF,TGTGCCAGCTCACCGACAGGATCCGACACTGAAGCTTTCTTT
TRBV5-8,TRBJ2-2,NA,NA,CASSLAWGSYTGELFF,TGTGCCAGCAGCTTGGCGTGGGGCTCGTACACCGGGGAGCTGTTTTTT
TRBV5-6,TRBJ2-7,NA,NA,CASSSLRTVPYEQYF,TGTGCCAGCAGCTCGCTCAGGACAGTTCCCTACGAGCAGTACTTC
TRBV28,TRBJ1-5,TRBD1,NA,CATQGGLRKGANQPQHF,TGTGCCACCCAAGGCGGGCTTCGCAAGGGGGCCAATCAGCCCCAGCATTTT